This TCR beta chain comes out of a study of immune heterogeneity within non-small cell lung tumors. On this clonotype itself: Antigen: not known.

Multiplex PCR amplified the TCR beta CDR3 region. Its first round ran for around 10 cycles with 32 V and 13 J primers. In TCRdb, the multiplex PCR reads were re-called with MiXCR into one record per CDR3 protein. The table has 1,700 or so distinct CDR3 sequences, 40% to 50% seen once. Study-wide results and caveats: Patients largely differed in their high-frequency T-cell receptor beta clonotypes. Each patient's tumor sites shared recurring identical dominant CDR3 beta clonotypes, and individual sites also carried their own high-frequency clones. Local T-cell clonality tracked local tumor mutational burden; the correlation was moderate but significant (R approximately 0.35).

Bulk tumor genomic DNA, 600 ng per sample, was the template. Primary tumors were biopsied several times each, far apart, intraoperatively. Curative surgical treatment was performed in patients who had newly diagnosed, untreated non-small cell lung cancer. Donors comprised surgical patients with newly diagnosed non-small cell lung cancer, operated on with curative intent. V gave up 6 bases and J gave up 7 bases; unmatched junction bases: 12. Looked up from germline, CDR1 is MNHEY and CDR2 is SMNVEV (reference sequence). CDR3 length: 16 amino acids. The specimen sequenced was lung tumor tissue. The V gene is TRBV27, the J gene TRBJ1-2, with 12 positions matching TRBD1. This receptor was taken from a man aged 60 to 69 with non-small cell lung cancer. The CDR3 sequence: CASRNSGTGGIGGYTF. Written as DNA, the CDR3 is TGTGCCAGCAGGAATTCCGGGACAGGGGGCATTGGTGGCTACACCTTC.